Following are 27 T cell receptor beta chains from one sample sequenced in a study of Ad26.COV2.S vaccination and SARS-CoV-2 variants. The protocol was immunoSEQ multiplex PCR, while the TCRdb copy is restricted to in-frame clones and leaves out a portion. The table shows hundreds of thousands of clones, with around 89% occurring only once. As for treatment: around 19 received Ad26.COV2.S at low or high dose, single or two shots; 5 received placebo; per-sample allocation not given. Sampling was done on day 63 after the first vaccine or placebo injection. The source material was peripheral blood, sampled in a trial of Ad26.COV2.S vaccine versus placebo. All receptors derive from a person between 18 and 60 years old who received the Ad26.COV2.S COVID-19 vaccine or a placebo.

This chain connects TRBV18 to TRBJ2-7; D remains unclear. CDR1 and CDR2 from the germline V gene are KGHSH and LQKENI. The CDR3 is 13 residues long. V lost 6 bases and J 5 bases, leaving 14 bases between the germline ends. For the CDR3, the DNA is TGTGCCAGCTCCCTCGGTCTAAGCGACGAGCAGTACTTC. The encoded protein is CASSLGLSDEQYF.

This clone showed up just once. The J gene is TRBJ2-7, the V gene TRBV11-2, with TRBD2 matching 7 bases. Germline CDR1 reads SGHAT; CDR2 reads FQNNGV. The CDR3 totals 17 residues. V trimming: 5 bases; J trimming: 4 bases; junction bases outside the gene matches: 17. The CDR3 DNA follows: TGTGCCAGCAGCCCGGGACTAAGGGTTCGGCTGGGTTACGAGCAGTACTTC. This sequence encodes CASSPGLRVRLGYEQYF.

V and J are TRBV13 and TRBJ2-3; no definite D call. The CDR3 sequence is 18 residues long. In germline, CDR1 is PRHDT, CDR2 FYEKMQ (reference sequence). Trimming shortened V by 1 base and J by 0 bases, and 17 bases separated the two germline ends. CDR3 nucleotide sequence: TGTGCCAGCAGCTTAGAGTCTCCCCGGGTTTCAAGCACAGATACGCAGTATTTT. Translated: CASSLESPRVSSTDTQYF.

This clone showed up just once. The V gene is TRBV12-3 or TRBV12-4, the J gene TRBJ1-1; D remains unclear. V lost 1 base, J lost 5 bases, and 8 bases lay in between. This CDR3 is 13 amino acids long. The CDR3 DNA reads TGTGCCAGCAGTTTAGTTAAGGAGACTGAAGCTTTCTTT. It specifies CASSLVKETEAFF.

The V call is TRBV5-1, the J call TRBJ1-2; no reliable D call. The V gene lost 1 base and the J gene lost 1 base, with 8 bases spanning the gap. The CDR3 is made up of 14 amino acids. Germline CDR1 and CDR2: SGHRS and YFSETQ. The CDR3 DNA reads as TGCGCCAGCAGCTTGTCAGTGGTTAACTATGGCTACACCTTC. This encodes CASSLSVVNYGYTF.

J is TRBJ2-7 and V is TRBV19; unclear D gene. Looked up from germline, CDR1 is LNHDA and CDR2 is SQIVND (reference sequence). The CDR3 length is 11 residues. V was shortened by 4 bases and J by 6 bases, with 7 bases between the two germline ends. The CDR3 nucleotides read TGTGCCAGTAGTACCGGATTCGAGCAGTACTTC. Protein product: CASSTGFEQYF.

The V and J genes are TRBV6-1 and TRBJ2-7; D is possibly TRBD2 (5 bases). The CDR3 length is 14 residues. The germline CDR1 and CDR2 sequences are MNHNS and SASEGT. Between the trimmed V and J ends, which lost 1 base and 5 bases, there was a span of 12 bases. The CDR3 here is CASSEVGVGDEQYF. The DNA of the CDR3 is TGTGCCAGCAGTGAAGTGGGAGTGGGCGACGAGCAGTACTTC.

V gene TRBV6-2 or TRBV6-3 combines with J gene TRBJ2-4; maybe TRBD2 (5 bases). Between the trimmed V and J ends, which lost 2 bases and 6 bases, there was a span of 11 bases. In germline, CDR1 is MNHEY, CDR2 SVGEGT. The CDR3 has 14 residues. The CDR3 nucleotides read TGTGCCAGCAGTTACCCTCCCGAGGGAAACATTCAGTACTTC. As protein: CASSYPPEGNIQYF.

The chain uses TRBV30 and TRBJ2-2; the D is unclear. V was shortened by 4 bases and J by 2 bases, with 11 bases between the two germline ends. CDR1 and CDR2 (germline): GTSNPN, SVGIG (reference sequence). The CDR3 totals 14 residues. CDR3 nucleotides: TGTGCCTGGAAGGCGGCCGCTAACACCGGGGAGCTGTTTTTT. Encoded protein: CAWKAAANTGELFF.

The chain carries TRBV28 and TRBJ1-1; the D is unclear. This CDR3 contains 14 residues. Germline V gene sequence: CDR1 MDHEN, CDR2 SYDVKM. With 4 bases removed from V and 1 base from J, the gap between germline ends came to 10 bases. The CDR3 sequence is CASSSYIPNTEAFF. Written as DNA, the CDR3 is TGTGCCAGCAGTTCATATATCCCGAACACTGAAGCTTTCTTT.

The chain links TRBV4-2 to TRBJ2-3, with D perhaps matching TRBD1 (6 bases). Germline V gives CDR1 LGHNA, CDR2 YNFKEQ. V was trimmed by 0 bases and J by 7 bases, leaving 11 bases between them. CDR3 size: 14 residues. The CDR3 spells CASSQDIQGNTQYF. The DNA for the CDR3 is TGTGCCAGCAGCCAAGATATCCAGGGGAATACGCAGTATTTT.

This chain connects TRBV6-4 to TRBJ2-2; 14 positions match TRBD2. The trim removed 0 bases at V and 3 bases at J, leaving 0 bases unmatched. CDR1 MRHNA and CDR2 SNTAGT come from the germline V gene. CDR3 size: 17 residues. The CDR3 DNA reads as TGTGCCAGCAGTGACTCGACTAGCGGGAGGGACACCGGGGAGCTGTTTTTT. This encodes CASSDSTSGRDTGELFF.

CDR3 region: CASSTRLWGNEKLFF. The DNA for the CDR3 is TGTGCCAGTAGTACGCGCCTGTGGGGAAATGAAAAACTGTTTTTT. The chain links TRBV19 to TRBJ1-4; D call uncertain. The V end lost 4 bases, the J end lost 5 bases, and 14 bases lay between the germline ends. The CDR3 extends over 15 amino acids. CDR1 is LNHDA, CDR2 SQIVND, per germline (reference sequence).

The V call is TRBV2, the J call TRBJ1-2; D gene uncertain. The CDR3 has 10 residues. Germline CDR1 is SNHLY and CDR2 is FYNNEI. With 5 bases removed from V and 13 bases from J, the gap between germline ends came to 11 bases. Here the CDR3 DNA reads TGTGCCAGCAGTACGATGGTATCCACCTTC. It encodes CASSTMVSTF.

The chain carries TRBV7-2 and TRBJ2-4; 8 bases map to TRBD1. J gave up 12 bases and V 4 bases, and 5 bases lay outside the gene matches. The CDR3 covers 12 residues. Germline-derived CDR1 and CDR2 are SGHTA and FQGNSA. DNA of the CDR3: TGTGCCAGCAGCTCCGGACAGGGCGGTCAGTACTTC. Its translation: CASSSGQGGQYF.

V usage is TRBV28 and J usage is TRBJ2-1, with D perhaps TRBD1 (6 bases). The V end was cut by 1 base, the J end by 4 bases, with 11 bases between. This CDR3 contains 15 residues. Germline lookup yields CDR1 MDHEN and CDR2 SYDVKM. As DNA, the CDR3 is TGTGCCAGCAGTTTATCAGGGGATGGGTACAATGAGCAGTTCTTC. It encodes CASSLSGDGYNEQFF.

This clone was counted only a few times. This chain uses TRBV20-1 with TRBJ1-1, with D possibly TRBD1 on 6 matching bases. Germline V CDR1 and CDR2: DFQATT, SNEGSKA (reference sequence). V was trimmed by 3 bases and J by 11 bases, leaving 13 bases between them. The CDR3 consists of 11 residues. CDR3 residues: CSASQGFSAFF. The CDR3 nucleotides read TGCAGTGCTAGTCAGGGGTTTAGTGCTTTCTTT.

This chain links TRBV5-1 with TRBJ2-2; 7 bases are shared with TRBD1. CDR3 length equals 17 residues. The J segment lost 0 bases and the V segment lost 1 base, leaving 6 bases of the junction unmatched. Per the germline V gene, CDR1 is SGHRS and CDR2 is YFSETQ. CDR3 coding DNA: TGCGCCAGCAGCTTGAATTCGCAGGGGGCGAACACCGGGGAGCTGTTTTTT. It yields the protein CASSLNSQGANTGELFF.

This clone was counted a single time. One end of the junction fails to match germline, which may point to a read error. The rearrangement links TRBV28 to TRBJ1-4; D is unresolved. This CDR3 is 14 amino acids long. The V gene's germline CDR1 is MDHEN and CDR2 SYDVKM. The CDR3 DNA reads TGTGCCAGCAGTCTGCCGGGGTCTAAAGAAAAACTGTTTTTT. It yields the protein CASSLPGSKEKLFF.

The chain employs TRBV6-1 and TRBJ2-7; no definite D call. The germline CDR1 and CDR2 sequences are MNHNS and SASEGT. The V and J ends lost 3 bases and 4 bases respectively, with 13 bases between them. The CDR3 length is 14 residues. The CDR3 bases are TGTGCCAGCAGTGAGTATGGCAGCAATTACGAGCAGTACTTC. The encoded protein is CASSEYGSNYEQYF.

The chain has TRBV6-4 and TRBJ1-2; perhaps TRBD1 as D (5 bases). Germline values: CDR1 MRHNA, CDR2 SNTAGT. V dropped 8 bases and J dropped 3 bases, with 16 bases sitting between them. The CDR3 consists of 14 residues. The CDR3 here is CASQPRAGHYGYTF. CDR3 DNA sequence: TGTGCCAGCCAACCTAGGGCAGGGCACTATGGCTACACCTTC.

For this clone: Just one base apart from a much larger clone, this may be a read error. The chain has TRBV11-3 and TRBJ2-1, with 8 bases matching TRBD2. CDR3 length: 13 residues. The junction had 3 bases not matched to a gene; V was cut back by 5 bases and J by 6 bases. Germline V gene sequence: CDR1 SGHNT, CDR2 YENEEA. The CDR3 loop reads CASSPGTSNEQFF. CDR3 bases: TGTGCCAGCAGCCCCGGGACTAGCAATGAGCAGTTCTTC.

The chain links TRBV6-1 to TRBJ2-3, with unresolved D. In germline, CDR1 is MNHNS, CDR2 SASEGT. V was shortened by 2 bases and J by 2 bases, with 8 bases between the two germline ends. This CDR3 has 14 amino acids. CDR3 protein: CASSERADTDTQYF. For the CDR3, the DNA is TGTGCCAGCAGTGAACGGGCAGACACAGATACGCAGTATTTT.

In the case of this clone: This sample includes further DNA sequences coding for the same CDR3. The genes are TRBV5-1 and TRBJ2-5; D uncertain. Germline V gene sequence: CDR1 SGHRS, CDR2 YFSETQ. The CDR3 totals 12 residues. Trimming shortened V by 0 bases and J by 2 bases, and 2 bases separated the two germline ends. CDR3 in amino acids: CASSLGQETQYF. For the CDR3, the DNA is TGCGCCAGCAGCTTGGGACAAGAGACCCAGTACTTC.

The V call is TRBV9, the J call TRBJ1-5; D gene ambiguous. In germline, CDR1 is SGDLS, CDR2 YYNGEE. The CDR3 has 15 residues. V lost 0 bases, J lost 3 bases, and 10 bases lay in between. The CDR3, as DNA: TGTGCCAGCAGCGTAGAAGGAGGCCTCAATCAGCCCCAGCATTTT. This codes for CASSVEGGLNQPQHF.

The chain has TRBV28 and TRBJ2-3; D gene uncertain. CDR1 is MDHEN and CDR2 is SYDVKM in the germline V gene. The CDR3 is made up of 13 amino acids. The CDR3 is CATHSVLRDTQYF. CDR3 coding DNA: TGTGCTACCCACTCCGTTTTGAGAGATACGCAGTATTTT.

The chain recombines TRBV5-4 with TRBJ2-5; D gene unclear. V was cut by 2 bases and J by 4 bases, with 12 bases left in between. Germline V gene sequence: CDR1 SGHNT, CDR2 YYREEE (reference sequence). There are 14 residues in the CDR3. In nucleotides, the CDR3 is TGTGCCAGCAGCTTAGCTGCCAGCAGAGAGACCCAGTACTTC. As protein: CASSLAASRETQYF.